One and the same sample provided the 14 T cell receptor beta chains below, sequenced in a study of blood T cell repertoires in COVID-19. Assay used: immunoSEQ multiplex PCR; TCRdb lists only in-frame clones, some missing. The repertoire consists of roughly 250,000 clones, with about 85% occurring once and the leading ten covering 6% to 7%. Sequenced sample: peripheral blood. All receptors derive from a woman aged 55-69 years with active or convalescent COVID-19.

The chain joins TRBV10-3 to TRBJ2-7; no reliable D call. In germline, CDR1 is ENHRY, CDR2 SYGVKD. Deletions cut 4 bases from V and 2 bases from J, with 9 bases between. The CDR3 runs to 13 residues. The CDR3, as DNA: TGTGCCATCAGTGTTGCTCAGGCCTACGAGCAGTACTTC. Translated, it gives CAISVAQAYEQYF.

This clone was recorded only once. The DNA of the CDR3 is TGTGCCAGCAGTCCCCCGGACAGGACCTACGAGCAGTACGTC. This sequence encodes CASSPPDRTYEQYV. The chain links TRBV28 to TRBJ2-7; TRBD1 matches at 7 bases. The CDR3 has 14 amino acids. The junction had 6 bases not matched to a gene; V was cut back by 5 bases and J by 2 bases. Germline lookup yields CDR1 MDHEN and CDR2 SYDVKM.

The chain couples TRBV12-5 to TRBJ1-5; D is possibly TRBD1 (5 bases). The CDR3 is 17 amino acids. The germline V and J ends were trimmed by 0 bases and 0 bases, with 12 bases remaining between them. Germline V lookup: CDR1 LGHNT, CDR2 FRNRAP. The CDR3 is CASGLVGATYSNQPQHF. The DNA for the CDR3 is TGTGCTAGTGGTTTGGTAGGGGCTACTTATAGCAATCAGCCCCAGCATTTT.

CDR3 sequence reads: CASSSAVVSGNTIYF. CDR3 in DNA: TGTGCCAGCAGCTCCGCTGTAGTCTCTGGAAACACCATATATTTT. The chain joins TRBV7-9 to TRBJ1-3; D gene ambiguous. This CDR3 has 15 residues. V lost 4 bases and J 0 bases, leaving 10 bases between the germline ends. The V gene's germline CDR1 is SEHNR and CDR2 FQNEAQ (reference sequence).

V is TRBV5-1 and J is TRBJ1-5; the D gene is possibly TRBD1 (5 bases). Germline loops: CDR1 SGHRS, CDR2 YFSETQ. Trimming removed 0 bases from V and 4 bases from J, with 11 bases in between. The CDR3 extends over 15 amino acids. The CDR3 DNA reads TGCGCCAGCAGCTTGGTTCCCGACAGAAATCAGCCCCAGCATTTT. As protein: CASSLVPDRNQPQHF.

This clone has just one count. CDR3 residues: CATTRDWGTDTQYF. In DNA form, the CDR3 reads TGCGCCACCACCCGGGACTGGGGCACAGATACGCAGTATTTT. The rearrangement joins TRBV5-1 to TRBJ2-3; the D gene is possibly TRBD2 (6 bases). CDR1 is SGHRS, CDR2 YFSETQ, per germline. The CDR3 has 14 residues. V lost 9 bases and J 1 base, leaving 15 bases between the germline ends.

The rearrangement joins TRBV13 to TRBJ2-1; D might be TRBD2 (7 bases). CDR1 and CDR2 from the germline V gene are PRHDT and FYEKMQ (reference sequence). This CDR3 has 12 residues. The V and J ends lost 3 bases and 10 bases respectively, with 10 bases between them. The CDR3 spells CASSFGGLEQFF. Written as DNA, the CDR3 is TGTGCCAGCAGCTTCGGGGGGCTGGAGCAGTTCTTC.

The chain couples TRBV27 to TRBJ1-2; D ambiguous. Trimming took off 6 bases at V and 8 bases at J, with 16 bases between the two ends. Germline loops: CDR1 MNHEY, CDR2 SMNVEV (reference sequence). The CDR3 loop spans 13 amino acids. The CDR3 region has the DNA TGTGCCAGCAGCTCTGGGTCGGGGTACGGCTACACCTTC. Protein: CASSSGSGYGYTF.

This clone was recorded only once. The chain uses TRBV13 and TRBJ2-7, with 7 nucleotides matching TRBD2. Germline V lookup: CDR1 PRHDT, CDR2 FYEKMQ (reference sequence). The CDR3 extends over 14 amino acids. The J segment lost 4 bases and the V segment lost 5 bases, leaving 8 bases of the junction unmatched. The CDR3 nucleotides are TGTGCCAGCAGCCCCGGACTAGTCACATACGAGCAGTACTTC. Amino acids: CASSPGLVTYEQYF. The variable domain in full, with the rest retrieved from reference TRBV13 and TRBJ2-7, is AAGVIQSPRHLIKEKRETATLKCYPIPRHDTVYWYQQGPGQDPQFLISFYEKMQSDKGSIPDRFSAQQFSDYHSELNMSSLELGDSALYFCASSPGLVTYEQYFGPGTRLTVT.

The count of this clone is one. This rearrangement joins TRBV30 to TRBJ1-2, with D uncertain. V was cut by 1 base and J by 5 bases, with 20 bases left in between. This CDR3 is 16 amino acids long. Germline assignment: CDR1 GTSNPN and CDR2 SVGIG (reference sequence). DNA of the CDR3: TGTGCCTGGAGTGGCTCCCCCCTCCCTGGTCTATATGGCTACACCTTC. The encoded protein is CAWSGSPLPGLYGYTF.

This chain connects TRBV19 to TRBJ2-5; 8 bases match TRBD1. The CDR3 length is 14 residues. The germline V gene has CDR1 LNHDA and CDR2 SQIVND (reference sequence). The V segment lost 5 bases and the J segment 5 bases; nucleotides outside the gene matches: 7. This chain's CDR3 is CASSPSRGLETQYF. DNA for the CDR3: TGTGCCAGTAGTCCCTCCAGGGGGCTGGAGACCCAGTACTTC.

This sequence joins TRBV27 and TRBJ1-2; 8 bases agree with TRBD1. The junction had 12 bases not matched to a gene; V was cut back by 8 bases and J by 4 bases. The CDR3 consists of 15 residues. Germline lookup yields CDR1 MNHEY and CDR2 SMNVEV (reference sequence). In nucleotides, the CDR3 is TGTGCCAGCCGCGGACAGGGCCACTTGAGCTATGGCTACACCTTC. Translated: CASRGQGHLSYGYTF.

The gene calls are TRBV27 and TRBJ1-1, with D hard to call. Trimming took off 5 bases at V and 5 bases at J, with 15 bases between the two ends. This CDR3 has 14 amino acids. CDR1 is MNHEY, CDR2 SMNVEV, per germline (reference sequence). CDR3 sequence: CASSPPSGRTEAFF. The CDR3 DNA reads TGTGCCAGCAGTCCCCCATCGGGGAGGACTGAAGCTTTCTTT.

J is TRBJ2-7 and V is TRBV5-6; TRBD2 matches at 12 bases. From germline, CDR1 is SGHDT and CDR2 YYEEEE. This CDR3 comprises 15 residues. V lost 2 bases and J lost 5; bases outside the gene matches: 5. The CDR3 DNA reads as TGTGCCAGCAGCTTCCCTAGCGGGGGGGTCCACGAGCAGTACGTC. The encoded protein is CASSFPSGGVHEQYV.